What follows are 13 T cell receptor beta chains derived from one specimen sequenced in a study of human T cells and chemical hapten exposure (dated by TCRdb to about 2021). Library preparation used RACE. The instrument given in TCRdb is NextSeq 500. TCRdb took the public reads, trimmed them with fastp at Q25, ran MiXCR for clone calling and kept in-frame beta chains. Duplicate CDR3 protein sequences are folded into a single record with the most common DNA and genes. This sample lists fewer than 200,000 distinct CDR3 sequences; around 20% were detected once. About 7% of the sample goes to the ten largest clones. Taken with the paper, the label for time point translates to: patch test 1, 2 weeks after DPC sensitization. The sample's treatment or condition, from its label and the paper: therapeutic diphenylcyclopropenone sensitization with weekly scalp DPC. Sample: whole blood, taken in connection with sensitization to the hapten diphenylcyclopropenone (DPC). These receptors came from a woman between 50 and 59 years old with alopecia areata. Some clones in this sample may be carry-over from other donors' samples.

In this sample, this clonotype turned up a few times. The CDR3 coding sequence is TGCGCCAGCAGCTTTGGGACTAGCGGGGCCCAAGAGACCCAGTACTTC. Translation: CASSFGTSGAQETQYF. The chain links TRBV5-1 to TRBJ2-5, with TRBD2 matching 13 bases. Trimming took 2 bases from V and 1 from J; bases not matched to a gene: 2. The germline V gene has CDR1 SGHRS and CDR2 YFSETQ. The CDR3 length is 16 residues.

The table lists this clonotype with a few counts. This chain uses TRBV2 with TRBJ2-7, with 11 bases lining up with TRBD2. V lost 7 bases to trimming and J lost 7 bases; unmatched junction nucleotides: 15. The germline CDR1 and CDR2 sequences are SNHLY and FYNNEI. This CDR3 spans 16 amino acids. The chain's CDR3 is CASMGVVTSGKREQYF. In DNA form, the CDR3 reads TGTGCCAGCATGGGGGTAGTGACTAGCGGGAAAAGGGAGCAGTACTTC.

The rearrangement links TRBV19 to TRBJ1-5; D is perhaps TRBD1 (5 bases). The length of the CDR3 is 14 residues. CDR1 is LNHDA, CDR2 SQIVND, per germline (reference sequence). V was clipped by 5 bases and J by 3 bases, with 11 bases between them. The CDR3 here is CASSGRAFNQPQHF. The CDR3 bases are TGTGCCAGTAGTGGCAGGGCCTTCAATCAGCCCCAGCATTTT.

This clonotype came up a few times. This chain joins TRBV20-1 and TRBJ1-2, with D possibly matching TRBD1 (5 bases). Germline CDR1 reads DFQATT; CDR2 reads SNEGSKA (reference sequence). The CDR3 is 13 amino acids. V lost 4 bases, J lost 0 bases, and 9 bases lay in between. For the CDR3, the DNA is TGCAGTGCTACAGGGAGGGCTAACTATGGCTACACCTTC. Its protein product is CSATGRANYGYTF.

The chain joins TRBV5-1 to TRBJ2-7, with TRBD1 matching 10 bases. Germline loops: CDR1 SGHRS, CDR2 YFSETQ. V was pared by 4 bases and J by 2 bases, with 3 bases of the junction left unmatched. This CDR3 comprises 14 residues. The DNA of the CDR3 is TGCGCCAGCAGCGGGGGACAGGGGCCCTACGAGCAGTACTTC. This translates into CASSGGQGPYEQYF.

This clonotype has just a few counts. The V gene is TRBV19, the J gene TRBJ2-1; 8 bases map to TRBD2. The CDR3 totals 15 residues. Trimming cost V 3 bases and J 5 bases; bases outside gene matches: 6. Germline V gene data show CDR1 as LNHDA and CDR2 as SQIVND (reference sequence). CDR3 nucleotide sequence: TGTGCCAGTAGTATCACTAGCGGACTCCACAATGAGCAGTTCTTC. Protein product: CASSITSGLHNEQFF.

This rearrangement joins TRBV7-3 to TRBJ2-3, with unresolved D. CDR1 and CDR2 from the germline V gene are SGHTA and FQGTGA. The CDR3 sequence is 15 residues long. The ends were cut back, 5 bases at V and 2 bases at J, with 14 bases in the middle. The CDR3 here is CASSRSSWYTDTQYF. CDR3 DNA: TGTGCCAGCAGCCGGAGCTCCTGGTACACAGATACGCAGTATTTT.

V gene TRBV5-1 combines with J gene TRBJ2-1, with a weak D call TRBD2 (6 bases). The CDR3 totals 17 residues. Germline loops: CDR1 SGHRS, CDR2 YFSETQ. The ends were cut back, 3 bases at V and 4 bases at J, with 20 bases in the middle. The CDR3 region has the DNA TGCGCCAGCAGCTCAGTAGCGGAGAGTCCTCCTTACAATGAGCAGTTCTTC. Its protein product is CASSSVAESPPYNEQFF.

This clonotype has more than one count but fewer than ten. V is TRBV5-1 and J is TRBJ2-5, with 14 bases that match TRBD2. In germline, CDR1 is SGHRS, CDR2 YFSETQ. Unmatched junction bases numbered 12, after V lost 3 bases and J lost 5 bases. The CDR3 length is 18 residues. The CDR3 loop reads CASSWGLAGVGFSETQYF. CDR3 nucleotides: TGCGCCAGCAGCTGGGGACTAGCGGGAGTTGGGTTTTCGGAGACCCAGTACTTC.

This chain links TRBV5-1 with TRBJ2-3; the match to TRBD2 covers 12 bases. The CDR3 has 15 amino acids. V lost 2 bases, J lost 3 bases, and 1 base stayed unmatched. CDR1 SGHRS and CDR2 YFSETQ come from the germline V gene. The CDR3 coding sequence is TGCGCCAGCAGCTTCCTAGCGGGAGGGACAGATACGCAGTATTTT. Encoded protein: CASSFLAGGTDTQYF.

The rearrangement uses TRBV7-2 and TRBJ1-4; no clear D. V lost 1 base and J 5 bases, leaving 11 bases between the germline ends. The CDR3 runs to 15 residues. The germline CDR1 and CDR2 sequences are SGHTA and FQGNSA. The CDR3 DNA reads TGTGCCAGCAGCTTAGACTCGACCCACAATGAAAAACTGTTTTTT. Translating gives CASSLDSTHNEKLFF.

The V call is TRBV3-1, the J call TRBJ2-1; 7 bases are a match to TRBD2. This CDR3 region has 16 residues. The V gene's germline CDR1 is LGHDT and CDR2 YNNKEL (reference sequence). Losses at the gene ends were 4 bases for V and 9 bases for J; bases not matched to a gene: 15. CDR3 loop: CASSLHGAGAGGEQFF. The CDR3 nucleotides read TGTGCCAGCAGCCTTCACGGGGCGGGAGCTGGAGGTGAGCAGTTCTTC.

This clonotype was recorded only once. The chain couples TRBV6-5 to TRBJ2-7, with TRBD1 matching over 9 bases. This CDR3 is built from 15 residues. Germline V gives CDR1 MNHEY, CDR2 SVGAGI. The V gene end was trimmed by 2 bases and the J gene end by 2 bases; junction bases not matched to a gene: 4. CDR3 residues: CASSYGTGPTYEQYF. CDR3 sequence (DNA): TGTGCCAGCAGTTACGGGACAGGGCCTACCTACGAGCAGTACTTC.